The 22 T cell receptor beta chains below were found in one sample sequenced in a study of blood T cell repertoires in COVID-19. The assay was immunoSEQ multiplex PCR, and TCRdb's table has in-frame clones only and misses some. Altogether around 100,000 clones are present, 69% being singletons, with the ten largest covering approximately 6.2%. Specimen: peripheral blood. These receptors all stem from a man older than 75 with acute or convalescent COVID-19.

The chain combines TRBV4-2 with TRBJ2-2, with D possibly being TRBD2 (6 bases). V lost 1 base and J lost 4, with 10 bases in between. Germline CDR1 is LGHNA and CDR2 is YNFKEQ. The CDR3 has 15 amino acids. This chain's CDR3 is CASSQASAGTGELFF. For the CDR3, the DNA is TGTGCCAGCAGCCAAGCGTCAGCGGGCACCGGGGAGCTGTTTTTT.

J is TRBJ1-4 and V is TRBV6-5; a possible D gene is TRBD1 (5 bases). Germline-derived CDR1 and CDR2 are MNHEY and SVGAGI. Trimming removed 6 bases from V and 7 bases from J, with 15 bases in between. This CDR3 has 14 amino acids. The CDR3 spells CASRGPRRAEKLFF. The CDR3 nucleotides are TGTGCCAGCAGGGGGCCCCGGCGTGCTGAAAAACTGTTTTTT.

This clone occurred once. The chain couples TRBV9 to TRBJ2-5; 12 bases match TRBD2. Germline V gene lookup returns CDR1 SGDLS and CDR2 YYNGEE. This CDR3 region has 15 residues. The V and J ends lost 4 bases and 3 bases, in that order; junction bases with no gene match: 4. CDR3 region: CASSPWTSGKETQYF. Written as DNA, the CDR3 is TGTGCCAGCAGCCCCTGGACTAGCGGGAAAGAGACCCAGTACTTC.

V gene TRBV19 combines with J gene TRBJ2-3; D might be TRBD1 (5 bases). This CDR3 is 14 amino acids long. The germline gives CDR1 LNHDA, CDR2 SQIVND (reference sequence). The V end was cut by 6 bases, the J end by 5 bases, with 15 bases between. DNA of the CDR3: TGTGCCAGTAGACCCAGGGTGGACGGAGATACGCAGTATTTT. Translation gives CASRPRVDGDTQYF.

The V and J genes are TRBV5-1 and TRBJ2-6; D unclear. The ends were cut back, 0 bases at V and 1 base at J, with 8 bases in the middle. This CDR3 has 16 amino acids. Looked up from germline, CDR1 is SGHRS and CDR2 is YFSETQ. DNA of the CDR3: TGCGCCAGCAGCTTGGATTCTAGATCTGGGGCCAACGTCCTGACTTTC. This sequence encodes CASSLDSRSGANVLTF.

This rearrangement joins TRBV10-3 to TRBJ2-7; D possibly corresponds to TRBD2 (7 bases). The CDR3 consists of 16 residues. Germline values: CDR1 ENHRY, CDR2 SYGVKD. Between the trimmed V and J ends, which lost 3 bases and 2 bases, there was a span of 17 bases. The CDR3 region has the DNA TGTGCCATCAGTGAAAGGGGGGGGCAGGGTACCTACGAGCAGTACTTC. It encodes CAISERGGQGTYEQYF.

V is TRBV3-1 (or the pseudogene TRBV3-2) and J is TRBJ1-2, with D tentatively TRBD1 (6 bases). Between the trimmed V and J ends, which lost 4 bases and 10 bases, there was a span of 10 bases. The CDR3 runs to 11 residues. Germline loops: CDR1 LGHDT, CDR2 YNNKEL (reference sequence). CDR3 sequence (DNA): TGTGCCAGCAGCCCCGGACAGTCCTACACCTTC. This encodes CASSPGQSYTF.

The V and J genes are TRBV2 and TRBJ2-7; D perhaps matches TRBD1 (5 bases). Trimming removed 4 bases at V and 3 bases at J, with 10 bases between. Germline V CDR1 and CDR2: SNHLY, FYNNEI. There are 13 residues in the CDR3. CDR3 sequence reads: CASSVSRVYEQYF. Written as DNA, the CDR3 is TGTGCCAGCAGTGTCTCCAGGGTCTACGAGCAGTACTTC.

The chain recombines TRBV23-1 with TRBJ1-6; D may be TRBD1 (5 bases). TRBV23-1 has ORF status, its function being uncertain. The CDR3 is made up of 15 amino acids. Trimming took 8 bases from V and 10 from J, leaving 21 bases between them. The DNA for the CDR3 is TGCGCCAGCCCTTGGGGCACCGACCCCCGATCACCCCTCCACTTT. Protein product: CASPWGTDPRSPLHF.

The sample holds a few counts of this clone. This rearrangement joins TRBV19 to TRBJ2-7; D might be TRBD2 (6 bases). The V end was cut by 5 bases, the J end by 4 bases, with 24 bases between. The CDR3 has 17 residues. CDR1 and CDR2 (germline): LNHDA, SQIVND (reference sequence). For the CDR3, the DNA is TGTGCCAGTAGTGAAAGGTCTGGCCAGCGGGCTGGATACGAGCAGTACTTC. Translated: CASSERSGQRAGYEQYF.

This chain uses TRBV24-1 with TRBJ1-5, with unresolved D. This CDR3 contains 13 residues. The germline CDR1 and CDR2 sequences are KGHDR and SFDVKD. V lost 5 bases, J lost 1 base, and 5 bases lay in between. The CDR3 bases are TGTGCCACCAGTGTCGGGAGCAATCAGCCCCAGCATTTT. Encoded protein: CATSVGSNQPQHF.

The rearrangement uses TRBV15 and TRBJ1-3, with 8 nucleotides matching TRBD1. The germline V gene has CDR1 LNHNV and CDR2 YYDKDF (reference sequence). The CDR3 is 15 amino acids. Trimming cost V 1 base and J 2 bases; bases outside gene matches: 1. The CDR3 nucleotides are TGTGCCACCAGCAGAGCACAGGGGGCTGGAAACACCATATATTTT. Translation: CATSRAQGAGNTIYF.

V is TRBV3-1 (or the pseudogene TRBV3-2) and J is TRBJ2-7, with D perhaps matching TRBD1 (5 bases). This CDR3 has 14 amino acids. Trimming left V 1 base short and J 3 bases short, with 10 bases between. Per germline, CDR1 LGHDT and CDR2 YNNKEL (reference sequence). The CDR3 loop is CASSQGQIYYEQYF. The CDR3 nucleotides are TGTGCCAGCAGCCAAGGACAGATATACTACGAGCAGTACTTC.

This rearrangement joins TRBV3-1 (or the pseudogene TRBV3-2) to TRBJ2-7; D remains unclear. V lost 0 bases and J lost 3, with 9 bases in between. Germline CDR1 LGHDT, CDR2 YNNKEL (reference sequence). The CDR3 consists of 14 residues. The CDR3 loop reads CASSQEHKIYEQYF. The CDR3 DNA reads as TGTGCCAGCAGCCAAGAACACAAAATCTACGAGCAGTACTTC.

This chain connects TRBV18 to TRBJ1-1, with D uncertain. CDR3 size: 15 residues. Trimming removed 3 bases from V and 3 bases from J, with 14 bases in between. Germline-derived CDR1 and CDR2 are KGHSH and LQKENI. CDR3 residues: CASSPFSDTYTEAFF. CDR3 sequence (DNA): TGTGCCAGCTCACCTTTCTCCGACACCTACACTGAAGCTTTCTTT.

This clone appeared a few times. The rearrangement joins TRBV10-3 to TRBJ1-3; D unclear. The V gene's germline CDR1 is ENHRY and CDR2 SYGVKD. This CDR3 has 12 amino acids. Deletions cut 2 bases from V and 8 bases from J, with 7 bases between. The CDR3 reads CAISENGYTIYF. The CDR3 nucleotides are TGTGCCATCAGTGAGAACGGGTACACCATATATTTT.

The CDR3 sequence is CASSLYTEAFF. CDR3 coding DNA: TGTGCCAGCAGCCTTTATACTGAAGCTTTCTTT. J is TRBJ1-1 and V is TRBV3-1 (or the pseudogene TRBV3-2); D unresolved. The germline V gene encodes CDR1 LGHDT and CDR2 YNNKEL (reference sequence). With 4 bases removed from V and 5 bases from J, the gap between germline ends came to 5 bases. CDR3 size: 11 residues.

The chain combines TRBV3-1 (or the pseudogene TRBV3-2) with TRBJ2-5; 10 bases fit TRBD1. CDR1 and CDR2 from the germline V gene are LGHDT and YNNKEL (reference sequence). V shed 1 base and J 5 bases; nucleotides not matched to a gene: 7. This CDR3 comprises 16 residues. The DNA of the CDR3 is TGTGCCAGCAGCCAAGCCCAGACAGGGGGCGGGGAGACCCAGTACTTC. This sequence encodes CASSQAQTGGGETQYF.

The genes are TRBV7-2 and TRBJ2-1, with 8 bases that match TRBD1. The CDR3 loop spans 15 amino acids. Germline CDR1 SGHTA, CDR2 FQGNSA. With V trimmed by 5 bases and J by 9 bases, 12 bases remained unmatched. The CDR3 sequence is CASSPTPGGLGEQFF. CDR3 bases: TGTGCCAGCAGCCCTACTCCAGGGGGCTTGGGTGAGCAGTTCTTC.

This clone was observed a few times. V usage is TRBV28 and J usage is TRBJ1-6; no reliable D call. The CDR3 consists of 14 residues. The V end lost 5 bases, the J end lost 5 bases, and 10 bases lay between the germline ends. Germline V gene sequence: CDR1 MDHEN, CDR2 SYDVKM. The CDR3: CASSPQLNNSPLHF. CDR3 in DNA: TGTGCCAGCAGTCCACAGTTAAATAATTCACCCCTCCACTTT.

V is TRBV29-1 and J is TRBJ2-1, with a weak D call TRBD2 (6 bases). The germline V and J ends were trimmed by 3 bases and 2 bases, with 14 bases remaining between them. The CDR3 length is 15 residues. The V gene's germline CDR1 is SQVTM and CDR2 ANQGSEA. The CDR3 bases are TGCAGCGTTGATAACACGGCGGGAACCTACAATGAGCAGTTCTTC. Amino acids: CSVDNTAGTYNEQFF.

This chain connects TRBV5-4 to TRBJ1-3, with D uncertain. V shed 5 bases and J shed 4 bases, with 13 bases lying between them. This CDR3 contains 14 residues. CDR1 SGHNT and CDR2 YYREEE come from the germline V gene (reference sequence). DNA for the CDR3: TGTGCCAGCAGGGTAGACGGGGTCGGAAACACCATATATTTT. Amino acid sequence: CASRVDGVGNTIYF.